This TCR beta chain stems from a study of blood T cell repertoires in COVID-19. CDR3 size: 14 residues. Germline CDR1 is MGHDK and CDR2 is SYGVNS. Trimming pared 6 bases from V and 2 bases from J, leaving 13 bases between. In the source study's methods: Amplifying reference gene primers gave estimates of nucleated cell counts. Assay used: immunoSEQ multiplex PCR; TCRdb lists only in-frame clones, some missing. The D gene and trimming were derived from the DNA, and the V and J assignments and clone size from that table. Here the sample spans 250,000 to 300,000 clones, over 85% being singletons. Self-reported history from a screening survey and questionnaire set each donor's cohort.

This clonotype originated in a woman aged 60-75 years who had recovered from COVID-19. The chain combines TRBV25-1 with TRBJ1-1; D possibly corresponds to TRBD1 (5 bases). The sequenced sample was PBMCs or T cells enriched from blood (not recorded which). CDR3 amino acids: CASRDSGFNTEAFF. For the CDR3, the DNA is TGTGCCAGCAGAGATTCAGGGTTTAACACTGAAGCTTTCTTT.